Listed below are T cell receptor beta chains from one sample, sequenced in a study of cytomegalovirus exposure and HLA in healthy donors. The method was immunoSEQ multiplex PCR; TCRdb's version includes in-frame clones alone and lacks a portion of them. The sample records about 150,000 clones, 85% being singletons. Source material: PBMCs. Source of these receptors: a boy between 2 and 15 years old in good health and CMV-seronegative. CDR3s include the opening cysteine and the closing phenylalanine or tryptophan. A D gene is named only where the DNA matches it firmly. Expanded clones are given a class, and other clones once, few, many or no size at all.

v_gene,abundance,d_gene,j_gene,CDR3aa,CDR3nt
TRBV2,-,-,TRBJ1-2,CASGTPPDNYGYTF,TGTGCCAGCGGGACACCCCCGGATAACTATGGCTACACCTTC
TRBV19,-,TRBD1,TRBJ2-5,CASRGGQVWETQYF,TGTGCCAGTAGGGGGGGACAGGTTTGGGAGACCCAGTACTTC
TRBV11-2,-,TRBD1,TRBJ1-5,CASSLVRGQPQHF,TGTGCCAGCAGCTTAGTCAGGGGGCAGCCCCAGCATTTT
TRBV27,-,-,TRBJ1-1,CASVDRWNTEAFF,TGTGCCAGCGTTGACAGGTGGAACACTGAAGCTTTCTTT
TRBV5-1,-,-,TRBJ1-6,CASRQVNSPLHF,TGCGCCAGTCGACAGGTTAATTCACCCCTCCACTTT
TRBV7-8,-,-,TRBJ1-1,CASSLGGVRRGNTEAFF,TGTGCCAGCAGCTTAGGTGGTGTGAGGAGAGGCAACACTGAAGCTTTCTTT
TRBV19,-,TRBD1,TRBJ1-6,CASSPGQGARNSPLHF,TGTGCCAGTAGTCCGGGACAGGGGGCACGTAATTCACCCCTCCACTTT
TRBV19,-,-,TRBJ1-4,CASSIDLEEKLFF,TGTGCCAGTAGTATAGATCTGGAGGAAAAACTGTTTTTT
TRBV4-1,-,-,TRBJ2-3,CASSGGGTQYF,TGCGCCAGCAGCGGCGGGGGCACGCAGTATTTT
TRBV28,-,TRBD1,TRBJ2-4,CASSLAGGANIQYF,TGTGCCAGCAGTTTAGCAGGGGGCGCAAACATTCAGTACTTC
TRBV29-1,once,TRBD1,TRBJ1-1,CSVVTPGQGETFF,TGCAGCGTTGTAACTCCGGGACAGGGGGAAACTTTCTTT
TRBV7-2,-,-,TRBJ1-4,CASSPQGGNEKLFF,TGTGCCAGCAGCCCCCAGGGCGGAAATGAAAAACTGTTTTTT
TRBV28,-,-,TRBJ1-1,CASSWGKQGEAFF,TGTGCCAGCAGTTGGGGCAAGCAGGGTGAAGCTTTCTTT
TRBV10-1,-,-,TRBJ2-2,CASNEGRGISTGELFF,TGCGCCAGCAACGAGGGCAGGGGTATCAGTACCGGGGAGCTGTTTTTT
TRBV6-1,-,TRBD1,TRBJ1-5,CASRKDRARNQPQHF,TGTGCCAGCAGGAAGGACAGGGCGCGCAATCAGCCCCAGCATTTT
TRBV28,-,-,TRBJ1-5,CASSPPPGEPQHF,TGTGCCAGCAGTCCCCCTCCGGGGGAGCCCCAGCATTTT
TRBV7-3,-,-,TRBJ2-7,CASSLSPADGEQYF,TGTGCCAGCAGCTTATCCCCAGCGGACGGCGAGCAGTACTTC
TRBV5-1,-,TRBD2,TRBJ2-1,CASSLVVTSVNNEQFF,TGCGCCAGCAGCTTGGTTGTGACTAGCGTGAACAATGAGCAGTTCTTC
TRBV28,-,TRBD1,TRBJ1-1,CASSLGTAQNTEAFF,TGTGCCAGCAGTTTGGGGACAGCTCAGAACACTGAAGCTTTCTTT
TRBV5-1,-,TRBD2,TRBJ2-3,CASSRGLAGDTQYF,TGCGCCAGCAGCCGGGGACTAGCGGGAGATACGCAGTATTTT
TRBV6-1,-,TRBD2,TRBJ2-2,CASSESGAGRRNTGELFF,TGTGCCAGCAGTGAATCGGGAGCGGGGAGGCGGAACACCGGGGAGCTGTTTTTT
TRBV6-1,once,-,TRBJ1-2,CASSERSSVYGYTF,TGTGCCAGCAGTGAGCGGTCGTCCGTCTATGGCTACACCTTC
TRBV5-1,-,-,TRBJ1-3,CASSQGGAVSGNTIYF,TGCGCCAGCAGCCAAGGGGGGGCTGTCTCTGGAAACACCATATATTTT
TRBV5-1,-,TRBD1,TRBJ1-4,CASSLTPQGANEKLFF,TGCGCCAGCAGCTTGACTCCACAGGGGGCGAACGAAAAACTGTTTTTT
TRBV28,-,TRBD2,TRBJ2-7,CASLTSATYEQYF,TGTGCCAGCTTGACTAGCGCGACCTACGAGCAGTACTTC
TRBV5-6,-,-,TRBJ2-4,CASSRGGLENIQYF,TGTGCCAGCAGCCGTGGGGGGTTGGAAAACATTCAGTACTTC
TRBV13,once,-,TRBJ2-2,CASSLGLVNTGELFF,TGTGCCAGCAGCTTAGGACTCGTCAACACCGGGGAGCTGTTTTTT
TRBV28,once,-,TRBJ1-1,CASSFGERTEAFF,TGTGCCAGCAGTTTCGGAGAGAGGACTGAAGCTTTCTTT